A selection of T cell receptor beta chains follows, all from one sample in a study of T-cell reconstitution after alpha-beta-depleted transplantation in children. From the PCR reads, TCRdb called clonotypes with MiXCR, one entry per CDR3 protein. Of some 310,000 distinct CDR3 sequences in the sample, 23% are singletons; the top ten hold roughly 11%. The source was PBMCs, mostly from graft donor cells, collected 180 days after TCRalphabeta/CD19-depleted stem cell transplant. The origin of the receptors is a male patient aged 5 to 17 who had a stem cell transplant for acute lymphoblastic leukemia, so the T cells may come from the graft donor. CDR3s include the opening cysteine and the closing phenylalanine or tryptophan.

CDR3 protein,V gene,J gene
CASSQDRASYEQYF,TRBV5-1,TRBJ2-7
CASSIPGTGRNEQFF,TRBV19,TRBJ2-1
CSSSIRTSGRYNEQFF,TRBV4-1,TRBJ2-1
CASSLPGLSDTQYF,TRBV4-1,TRBJ2-3
CASSLTGTGLYGYTF,TRBV7-3,TRBJ1-2
CSAGGRRTYNEQFF,TRBV20-1,TRBJ2-1
CASSPLAGGWTDTQYF,TRBV9,TRBJ2-3
CSARDLQGEELFF,TRBV20-1,TRBJ2-2
CSARERGLSNTGELFF,TRBV20-1,TRBJ2-2
CSARVGLAGVGDTQYF,TRBV20-1,TRBJ2-3
CASSPAGLAADTDTQYF,TRBV4-2,TRBJ2-3
CASSLVAREDTQYF,TRBV7-9,TRBJ2-3
CASSPRPTGLNEQFF,TRBV27,TRBJ2-1
CASSPHHLNINQYSGNTIYF,TRBV4-1,TRBJ1-3
CASSSPLADRRHNEQFF,TRBV7-6,TRBJ2-1
CASGTAVAGDNEQFF,TRBV2,TRBJ2-1
CASSVGVITYNSPLHF,TRBV12-3/TRBV12-4,TRBJ1-6
CASSEWRGVGEKLFF,TRBV2,TRBJ1-4
CASSFHILAHEQFF,TRBV7-2,TRBJ2-1
CASSLGTSGRASEQYF,TRBV7-8,TRBJ2-7
CASRRGTSGYNEQFF,TRBV7-3,TRBJ2-1
CASSPDGQETQYF,TRBV5-5,TRBJ2-5
CASSLGEGTVTYEQYF,TRBV5-1,TRBJ2-7
CASSQDPGLFKLYF,TRBV3-1,TRBJ2-7
CASSYRTATFTDTQYF,TRBV6-5,TRBJ2-3
CASSPRDRTYEQYF,TRBV7-9,TRBJ2-7
CASLSLYLGGTEAFF,TRBV6-1,TRBJ1-1
CASSSLVFLGGSETQYF,TRBV28,TRBJ2-5
CASSYATLWETQYF,TRBV6-5,TRBJ2-5
CASSLIVNTGELFF,TRBV5-5,TRBJ2-2
CASSQDLERGSSYNEQFF,TRBV4-1,TRBJ2-1